The 27 T cell receptor beta chains reported below all come from one sample, sequenced in a study of blood T cell repertoires in COVID-19. The assay was immunoSEQ multiplex PCR, and TCRdb's table has in-frame clones only and misses some. Of under 250,000 clones in the sample, roughly 91% were seen once. Sequencing used PBMCs or T cells enriched from blood (not recorded which). The receptors were sampled from a woman aged 30 to 39 with acute COVID-19.

The chain couples TRBV7-9 to TRBJ1-1; TRBD1 matches 7 bases. Germline CDR1 and CDR2: SEHNR and FQNEAQ (reference sequence). CDR3 length: 16 amino acids. Germline trimming cut 1 base from V and 0 bases from J; bases unmatched to any gene: 5. CDR3 bases: TGTGCCAGCAGCTTAGTGGGACAGACCCTGAACACTGAAGCTTTCTTT. Translated: CASSLVGQTLNTEAFF.

This clone was observed once. CDR3 protein: CASSLVQIEAFF. CDR3 coding DNA: TGTGCCAGCAGCTTGGTACAAATAGAAGCTTTCTTT. The chain has TRBV5-6 and TRBJ1-1; the D is unclear. CDR3 length: 12 amino acids. V lost 0 bases to trimming and J lost 8 bases, with 8 bases between them. In germline, CDR1 is SGHDT, CDR2 YYEEEE.

The genes are TRBV5-4 and TRBJ2-3; 7 bases line up with TRBD1. The CDR3 runs to 15 residues. With V trimmed by 4 bases and J by 2 bases, 7 bases remained unmatched. Germline V CDR1 and CDR2: SGHNT, YYREEE (reference sequence). CDR3 sequence: CASSVDRENTDTQYF. CDR3 nucleotide sequence: TGTGCCAGCAGCGTAGACAGGGAGAACACAGATACGCAGTATTTT. Drawing the rest from reference TRBV5-4 and TRBJ2-3, the complete variable domain is ETGVTQSPTHLIKTRGQQVTLRCSSQSGHNTVSWYQQALGQGPQFIFQYYREEENGRGNFPPRFSGLQFPNYSSELNVNALELDDSALYLCASSVDRENTDTQYFGPGTRLTVL.

The chain combines TRBV25-1 with TRBJ2-7, with 7 bases matching TRBD2. Germline CDR1 is MGHDK and CDR2 is SYGVNS. The ends lost 5 bases at V and 0 bases at J; junction bases unmatched: 4. There are 14 residues in the CDR3. The CDR3 region is CASSWGGTSYEQYF. For the CDR3, the DNA is TGTGCCAGCAGTTGGGGGGGGACCTCCTACGAGCAGTACTTC.

By share, this clone ranks as medium-sized. This chain joins TRBV4-3 and TRBJ2-6, with TRBD1 matching over 8 bases. V was pared by 4 bases and J by 0 bases, with 8 bases of the junction left unmatched. Germline lookup yields CDR1 LGHNA and CDR2 YSLEER. The CDR3 runs to 18 residues. The DNA of the CDR3 is TGCGCCAGCAGCCCAGGAGAGACAGGGGCCTCTGGGGCCAACGTCCTGACTTTC. This codes for CASSPGETGASGANVLTF.

The chain is built from TRBV2 and TRBJ1-2; 9 nucleotides agree with TRBD1. J gave up 2 bases and V 4 bases, and 2 bases lay outside the gene matches. Germline values: CDR1 SNHLY, CDR2 FYNNEI. The CDR3 consists of 14 residues. The CDR3 loop reads CASSAGQGNYGYTF. Written as DNA, the CDR3 is TGTGCCAGCAGTGCCGGACAGGGGAACTATGGCTACACCTTC.

The chain employs TRBV4-1 and TRBJ2-7; possible D gene TRBD1, 6 bases. V lost 0 bases and J lost 2, with 11 bases in between. CDR3 length: 15 residues. CDR1 and CDR2 (germline): MGHRA, YSYEKL. CDR3 nucleotides: TGCGCCAGCAGCCAAGATCCCGACAGGCCCTACGAGCAGTACTTC. As protein: CASSQDPDRPYEQYF.

V usage is TRBV3-1 (or the pseudogene TRBV3-2) and J usage is TRBJ2-3, with D possibly being TRBD2 (6 bases). Germline lookup yields CDR1 LGHDT and CDR2 YNNKEL (reference sequence). V was cut by 2 bases and J by 0 bases, with 9 bases left in between. The CDR3 has 15 residues. The DNA for the CDR3 is TGTGCCAGCAGCCAACTAGCGATTAGCACAGATACGCAGTATTTT. This gives the protein CASSQLAISTDTQYF.

This chain connects TRBV5-1 to TRBJ1-4, with D possibly matching TRBD1 (5 bases). The V gene lost 0 bases and the J gene lost 7 bases, with 13 bases spanning the gap. The CDR3 covers 15 residues. Germline values: CDR1 SGHRS, CDR2 YFSETQ. CDR3 in amino acids: CASSLAGGKAEKLFF. The CDR3 coding sequence is TGCGCCAGCAGCTTGGCCGGGGGAAAGGCTGAAAAACTGTTTTTT.

The chain couples TRBV12-5 to TRBJ2-7; D is uncertain. This CDR3 has 12 amino acids. Trimming pared 1 base from V and 6 bases from J, leaving 7 bases between. CDR1 is LGHNT, CDR2 FRNRAP, per germline. CDR3 loop: CASGLGVSEQYF. The CDR3, as DNA: TGTGCTAGTGGTTTGGGTGTGAGCGAGCAGTACTTC.

The rearrangement uses TRBV12-3 or TRBV12-4 and TRBJ1-1; D may be TRBD1 (6 bases). V was cut by 6 bases and J by 7 bases, with 12 bases left in between. The CDR3 covers 12 residues. In DNA, the CDR3 is TGTGCCAGCAGACAGGGTCGGGGTGAAGCTTTCTTT. Amino acids: CASRQGRGEAFF.

The chain links TRBV10-3 to TRBJ1-3, with 10 bases that match TRBD1. The germline CDR1 and CDR2 sequences are ENHRY and SYGVKD. With V trimmed by 4 bases and J by 8 bases, 5 bases remained unmatched. There are 14 residues in the CDR3. This CDR3 reads CAISGGTGEYTIYF. CDR3 sequence (DNA): TGTGCCATCAGTGGCGGGACAGGGGAGTACACCATATATTTT.

This clone showed up just once. This chain uses TRBV7-2 with TRBJ2-3; D not certain. Germline CDR1 and CDR2: SGHTA and FQGNSA. Trimming stripped 5 bases from V and 3 bases from J, with 12 bases between. The CDR3 has 14 residues. This chain's CDR3 is CASSPRWLTDTQYF. The DNA of the CDR3 is TGTGCCAGCAGCCCGCGGTGGTTAACAGATACGCAGTATTTT. Filled out from reference TRBV7-2 and TRBJ2-3, the complete variable domain reads GAGVSQSPSNKVTEKGKDVELRCDPISGHTALYWYRQSLGQGLEFLIYFQGNSAPDKSGLPSDRFSAERTGGSVSTLTIQRTQQEDSAVYLCASSPRWLTDTQYFGPGTRLTVL.

The V gene is TRBV10-2, the J gene TRBJ2-5; 11 positions agree with TRBD2. Losses at the gene ends were 6 bases for V and 2 bases for J; bases not matched to a gene: 17. Germline CDR1 WSHSY, CDR2 SAAADI. The CDR3 runs to 19 residues. The CDR3 region is CASREISGGAGVGQETQYF. The CDR3 bases are TGCGCCAGCAGGGAGATTAGCGGGGGGGCCGGAGTAGGACAAGAGACCCAGTACTTC.

The chain employs TRBV5-1 and TRBJ2-1, with 8 bases matching TRBD2. The CDR3 contains 15 residues. J lost 3 bases, V lost 3 bases, and 5 bases had no gene match. Per germline, CDR1 SGHRS and CDR2 YFSETQ. The CDR3 DNA is TGCGCCAGCAGCTCGACTAGCGCGAGCTACAATGAGCAGTTCTTC. Its protein product is CASSSTSASYNEQFF. Filled out from reference TRBV5-1 and TRBJ2-1, the complete variable domain reads KAGVTQTPRYLIKTRGQQVTLSCSPISGHRSVSWYQQTPGQGLQFLFEYFSETQRNKGNFPGRFSGRQFSNSRSEMNVSTLELGDSALYLCASSSTSASYNEQFFGPGTRLTVL.

J is TRBJ2-1 and V is TRBV11-2; 11 bases are shared with TRBD2. V shed 2 bases and J 7 bases; nucleotides not matched to a gene: 4. This CDR3 has 15 residues. The germline CDR1 and CDR2 sequences are SGHAT and FQNNGV. CDR3 sequence: CASSLNSGGGNEQFF. In DNA form, the CDR3 reads TGTGCCAGCAGCTTAAATAGCGGGGGGGGAAATGAGCAGTTCTTC.

The chain joins TRBV5-1 to TRBJ1-3; D gene uncertain. CDR1 is SGHRS, CDR2 YFSETQ, per germline. This CDR3 has 15 amino acids. Trimming cost V 4 bases and J 0 bases, with 11 bases left between them. For the CDR3, the DNA is TGCGCCAGCAGCCGTTCTCGAGACTCTGGAAACACCATATATTTT. Translating it yields CASSRSRDSGNTIYF.

V usage is TRBV30 and J usage is TRBJ2-3; 10 nucleotides match TRBD2. The CDR3 has 16 residues. The germline V gene encodes CDR1 GTSNPN and CDR2 SVGIG (reference sequence). With 0 bases clipped from V and 1 base from J, the junction kept 4 bases outside the gene matches. CDR3 region: CAWSVGLAGGTDTQYF. Written as DNA, the CDR3 is TGTGCCTGGAGTGTGGGGCTAGCGGGGGGCACAGATACGCAGTATTTT.

This clone showed up just once. J is TRBJ2-7 and V is TRBV19; D is undetermined. V lost 7 bases, J lost 2 bases, and 15 bases lay in between. The CDR3 covers 14 residues. In germline, CDR1 is LNHDA, CDR2 SQIVND (reference sequence). The CDR3, as DNA: TGTGCCAGTAAAGCTCAGGCAGACACCTACGAGCAGTACTTC. Protein product: CASKAQADTYEQYF. The variable domain in full, with the rest retrieved from reference TRBV19 and TRBJ2-7, is DGGITQSPKYLFRKEGQNVTLSCEQNLNHDAMYWYRQDPGQGLRLIYYSQIVNDFQKGDIAEGYSVSREKKESFPLTVTSAQKNPTAFYLCASKAQADTYEQYFGPGTRLTVT.

V is TRBV6-2 or TRBV6-3 and J is TRBJ2-1, with 10 positions matching TRBD1. CDR1 and CDR2 (germline): MNHEY, SVGEGT. This CDR3 spans 13 amino acids. V trimming: 3 bases; J trimming: 15 bases; junction bases outside the gene matches: 8. The CDR3 region is CASSYSGQGILFF. For the CDR3, the DNA is TGTGCCAGCAGTTATTCGGGACAGGGGATTTTGTTCTTC.

The chain links TRBV27 to TRBJ1-6; 7 bases fit TRBD1. The CDR3 is 15 amino acids. The germline gives CDR1 MNHEY, CDR2 SMNVEV (reference sequence). The J segment lost 14 bases and the V segment lost 5 bases, leaving 15 bases of the junction unmatched. The CDR3 region is CASSRVTGTYRTLHF. The CDR3 DNA is TGTGCCAGCAGTCGCGTGACAGGGACCTACCGGACCCTCCACTTT.

The J gene is TRBJ1-6, the V gene TRBV27; 7 bases line up with TRBD1. The junction had 4 bases not matched to a gene; V was cut back by 3 bases and J by 8 bases. The germline CDR1 and CDR2 sequences are MNHEY and SMNVEV (reference sequence). CDR3 size: 14 residues. This CDR3 is CASSFRGVYSPLHF. In nucleotides, the CDR3 is TGTGCCAGCAGTTTCAGGGGGGTCTATTCACCCCTCCACTTT.

This clone is a singleton in its sample. The CDR3 sequence: CASSPRGGGGNTEAFF. For the CDR3, the DNA is TGTGCCAGCAGTCCTAGGGGAGGGGGAGGTAACACTGAAGCTTTCTTT. The chain joins TRBV27 to TRBJ1-1, with D perhaps TRBD1 (6 bases). CDR3 length equals 16 residues. Germline values: CDR1 MNHEY, CDR2 SMNVEV (reference sequence). V gave up 5 bases and J gave up 2 bases, with 18 bases separating them.

The V call is TRBV6-5, the J call TRBJ1-2, with D hard to call. Trimming left V 6 bases short and J 4 bases short, with 15 bases between. CDR3 length: 14 residues. The germline gives CDR1 MNHEY, CDR2 SVGAGI. CDR3 sequence (DNA): TGTGCCAGCAGATCCGGACGGGGAATCTATGGCTACACCTTC. Amino acid sequence: CASRSGRGIYGYTF.

The chain has TRBV21-1 and TRBJ1-2. TRBV21-1 is labeled a pseudogene. The CDR3 sequence is 17 residues long. The chain's CDR3 is CASSNVPRALANYGYTF. CDR3 nucleotide sequence: TGTGCCAGCAGCAATGTCCCGCGGGCCCTAGCTAACTATGGCTACACCTTC.

J is TRBJ2-3 and V is TRBV4-1; perhaps TRBD2 as D (6 bases). Per the germline V gene, CDR1 is MGHRA and CDR2 is YSYEKL. The CDR3 extends over 14 amino acids. Between the trimmed V and J ends, which lost 3 bases and 5 bases, there was a span of 12 bases. The CDR3 bases are TGCGCCAGCAGCCAGGGACTTTTAGGAGATACGCAGTATTTT. It yields the protein CASSQGLLGDTQYF.

The chain recombines TRBV7-8 with TRBJ1-1; no clear D. Germline loops: CDR1 SGHVS, CDR2 FQNEAQ. Trimming stripped 3 bases from V and 2 bases from J, with 10 bases between. The length of the CDR3 is 14 residues. In nucleotides, the CDR3 is TGTGCCAGCAGCTTTAGTAGAACCAACACTGAAGCTTTCTTT. Translated: CASSFSRTNTEAFF.